The 11 T cell receptor beta chains below all came from one sample that was sequenced in a study of blood T cell repertoires in COVID-19. Assay used: immunoSEQ multiplex PCR; TCRdb lists only in-frame clones, some missing. This sample carries about 440,000 clones, around 90% of them seen once, and the ten largest clones take less than 0.75%. The specimen sequenced was PBMCs or T cells enriched from blood (not recorded which). The origin of the receptors is a man between 18 and 29 years old who had recovered from COVID-19.

The V and J genes are TRBV6-5 and TRBJ2-7, with a tentative D call TRBD1 (6 bases). The CDR3 has 14 amino acids. The V and J ends lost 7 bases and 5 bases respectively, with 18 bases between them. In germline, CDR1 is MNHEY, CDR2 SVGAGI. CDR3 DNA sequence: TGTGCCAGCAATGTGCAGGGGTTGGCTCACGAGCAGTACTTC. Translated: CASNVQGLAHEQYF.

The V and J genes are TRBV11-2 and TRBJ1-2; 9 bases are shared with TRBD1. The germline V gene has CDR1 SGHAT and CDR2 FQNNGV. Trimming took 6 bases from V and 2 from J; bases not matched to a gene: 4. This CDR3 comprises 14 residues. The CDR3 region is CASRSDRGNYGYTF. The CDR3 DNA reads as TGTGCCAGCAGGTCTGACAGGGGGAACTATGGCTACACCTTC.

There are a few counts of this clone. The V call is TRBV6-2 or TRBV6-3, the J call TRBJ1-5, with a weak D call TRBD1 (5 bases). The CDR3 has 15 amino acids. Germline assignment: CDR1 MNHEY and CDR2 SVGEGT. Trimming shortened V by 2 bases and J by 6 bases, and 14 bases separated the two germline ends. The CDR3 protein is CASSYAEGEGQPQHF. The CDR3 bases are TGTGCCAGCAGTTACGCGGAAGGGGAGGGTCAGCCCCAGCATTTT.

This clone has just one count. The chain is built from TRBV14 and TRBJ1-2; maybe TRBD1 (6 bases). The CDR3 is 13 residues long. V was cut by 4 bases and J by 5 bases, with 11 bases left in between. The germline gives CDR1 SGHDN, CDR2 FVKESK. The CDR3 protein is CASSPTGIYGYTF. CDR3 in DNA: TGTGCCAGCAGCCCTACAGGGATTTATGGCTACACCTTC.

The sample holds one count of this clone. The chain has TRBV5-5 and TRBJ2-7; 11 bases are shared with TRBD1. V shed 0 bases and J 5 bases; nucleotides not matched to a gene: 10. This CDR3 region has 17 residues. Germline CDR1 is SGHKS and CDR2 is YYEKEE (reference sequence). The CDR3 reads CASSLGAGTGGTDEQYF. CDR3 nucleotide sequence: TGTGCCAGCAGCTTGGGAGCCGGGACAGGGGGGACGGACGAGCAGTACTTC.

V gene TRBV7-8 combines with J gene TRBJ2-1; the match to TRBD1 covers 7 bases. This CDR3 has 19 amino acids. The germline gives CDR1 SGHVS, CDR2 FQNEAQ. The ends lost 5 bases at V and 3 bases at J; junction bases unmatched: 19. CDR3 sequence: CASSTFRPGQAEIYNEQFF. The CDR3 nucleotides read TGTGCCAGCAGCACATTCCGTCCAGGACAGGCTGAAATCTACAATGAGCAGTTCTTC.

The chain has TRBV19 and TRBJ1-1, with 9 bases fitting TRBD1. Germline CDR1 LNHDA, CDR2 SQIVND (reference sequence). The CDR3 totals 13 residues. Trimming removed 5 bases from V and 4 bases from J; junction bases left unmatched: 2. The CDR3 nucleotides are TGTGCCAGTAGTCTGACAGGGGGCACTGAAGCTTTCTTT. It encodes CASSLTGGTEAFF. Full variable domain (rest looked up from reference TRBV19 and TRBJ1-1): DGGITQSPKYLFRKEGQNVTLSCEQNLNHDAMYWYRQDPGQGLRLIYYSQIVNDFQKGDIAEGYSVSREKKESFPLTVTSAQKNPTAFYLCASSLTGGTEAFFGQGTRLTVV.

The gene calls are TRBV7-8 and TRBJ1-1; TRBD1 aligns across 7 bases. The trim removed 2 bases at V and 1 base at J, leaving 4 bases unmatched. From germline, CDR1 is SGHVS and CDR2 FQNEAQ. This CDR3 region has 15 residues. The CDR3 region is CASSLTGTENTEAFF. CDR3 in DNA: TGTGCCAGCAGCTTAACCGGGACAGAGAACACTGAAGCTTTCTTT.

In this sample, this clone turned up once. This chain joins TRBV30 and TRBJ2-2, with 10 bases that match TRBD2. Trimming at V came to 5 bases and at J to 3 bases, leaving 3 bases not matched to a gene. Germline V gene lookup returns CDR1 GTSNPN and CDR2 SVGIG (reference sequence). The CDR3 length is 14 residues. The CDR3 nucleotides read TGTGCCTGGGAGCGGGGGGGTTACACCGGGGAGCTGTTTTTT. It specifies CAWERGGYTGELFF.

The rearrangement uses TRBV24-1 and TRBJ1-1, with 7 bases fitting TRBD1. V lost 9 bases to trimming and J lost 1 base; unmatched junction nucleotides: 4. The CDR3 runs 13 residues. Germline CDR1 KGHDR, CDR2 SFDVKD. The CDR3 nucleotides are TGTGCCACCCCCGAGGGGGCGAACACTGAAGCTTTCTTT. Amino acids: CATPEGANTEAFF.

J is TRBJ1-2 and V is TRBV27; 9 bases agree with TRBD1. Trimming at V came to 3 bases and at J to 5 bases, leaving 13 bases not matched to a gene. The CDR3 has 17 amino acids. Looked up from germline, CDR1 is MNHEY and CDR2 is SMNVEV (reference sequence). The CDR3 loop reads CASSFHYRDRVAYGYTF. Written as DNA, the CDR3 is TGTGCCAGCAGTTTCCATTATCGGGACAGGGTTGCTTATGGCTACACCTTC.